Listed here are 18 T cell receptor beta chains from one sample, sequenced in a study of regulatory T cells in long-lasting Graves disease. Time point denoted: newly diagnosed GD, antithyroid drugs for less than 3 months. Following extraction of RNA from PBMCs, that RNA was used to make the TCR library. HTBI primers from iRepertoire and Arm-PCR of CDR3 regions yielded the TCR beta libraries. Each CDR3 protein is one row after TCRdb ran MiXCR on the multiplex PCR reads. The table records 500,000 to 700,000 distinct CDR3 sequences, 15% to 20% of them present only once. This sample was also put to use in a study of T cells in Graves' hyperthyroidism and ophthalmopathy.

The source was peripheral blood mononuclear cells (PBMCs), collected at new diagnosis, from a patient treated with antithyroid drugs. These receptors were obtained from a woman aged 25 to 39 with Graves disease.

This chain connects TRBV5-1 to TRBJ1-2; TRBD1 aligns across 10 bases. The germline CDR1 and CDR2 sequences are SGHRS and YFSETQ. The CDR3 contains 14 residues. The junction had 6 bases not matched to a gene; V was cut back by 3 bases and J by 7 bases. CDR3 sequence reads: CASSSRDRGLGYTF. Written as DNA, the CDR3 is TGCGCCAGCAGCTCCCGGGACAGGGGACTTGGCTACACCTTC.

The V call is TRBV28, the J call TRBJ2-7; 11 bases are a match to TRBD1. CDR3 length: 20 residues. V was clipped by 4 bases and J by 2 bases; unmatched bases: 19. Germline V gene data show CDR1 as MDHEN and CDR2 as SYDVKM. The CDR3 region is CASSYLRGGQGVIRPYEQYF. In DNA, the CDR3 is TGTGCCAGCAGTTATCTGCGAGGGGGACAGGGGGTGATACGACCCTACGAGCAGTACTTC.

This clonotype was seen ten or more times. The V and J genes are TRBV2 and TRBJ1-2, with a weak D call TRBD1 (6 bases). Deletions cut 5 bases from V and 3 bases from J, with 16 bases between. This CDR3 is built from 15 residues. Germline lookup yields CDR1 SNHLY and CDR2 FYNNEI. The CDR3 region is CASSFHRASDYGYTF. CDR3 nucleotide sequence: TGTGCCAGCAGTTTCCACAGGGCTAGTGACTATGGCTACACCTTC. The whole variable domain, filled in from reference TRBV2 and TRBJ1-2, reads EPEVTQTPSHQVTQMGQEVILRCVPISNHLYFYWYRQILGQKVEFLVSFYNNEISEKSEIFDDQFSVERPDGSNFTLKIRSTKLEDSAMYFCASSFHRASDYGYTFGSGTRLTVV.

As concerns this clonotype: Being one base from a much bigger clone, this may be a read error. The chain carries TRBV20-1 and TRBJ2-7; D unclear. Trimming pared 3 bases from V and 7 bases from J, leaving 16 bases between. The CDR3 has 13 amino acids. Germline V lookup: CDR1 DFQATT, CDR2 SNEGSKA (reference sequence). The CDR3 nucleotides read TGCAGTGCTAGTAGGGTAGGATACAATGAGCAGTACTTC. It codes for CSASRVGYNEQYF.

This chain joins TRBV6-1 and TRBJ2-1; the match to TRBD2 covers 7 bases. The CDR3 contains 15 residues. The V and J ends lost 2 bases and 5 bases, in that order; junction bases with no gene match: 6. The germline CDR1 and CDR2 sequences are MNHNS and SASEGT. The CDR3 spells CASSETPSGNNEQFF. CDR3 in DNA: TGTGCCAGCAGTGAAACGCCTAGCGGTAACAATGAGCAGTTCTTC.

In its sample, this clonotype was seen many times. The chain employs TRBV2 and TRBJ2-2, with a tentative D call TRBD1 (5 bases). Germline V lookup: CDR1 SNHLY, CDR2 FYNNEI. CDR3 length: 13 residues. Trimming shortened V by 6 bases and J by 5 bases, and 10 bases separated the two germline ends. For the CDR3, the DNA is TGTGCCAGCAGGGCAGGGTGGACCGGGGAGCTGTTTTTT. It translates to CASRAGWTGELFF.

In this sample, this clonotype turned up a few times. The CDR3 nucleotides are TGTGCCAGCTCACCCCAGGCCGACAGCCCTTACGAGCAGTACTTC. Amino acid sequence: CASSPQADSPYEQYF. The chain recombines TRBV18 with TRBJ2-7; a possible D gene is TRBD1 (5 bases). The CDR3 has 15 residues. The germline CDR1 and CDR2 sequences are KGHSH and LQKENI. Trimming left V 3 bases short and J 4 bases short, with 16 bases between.

This clonotype was recorded at least ten times. The rearrangement uses TRBV18 and TRBJ1-1; TRBD1 matches at 9 bases. V dropped 8 bases and J dropped 5; count of bases not matched to a gene: 9. This CDR3 contains 14 residues. The germline CDR1 and CDR2 sequences are KGHSH and LQKENI. The CDR3 bases are TGTGCCAGCAGTCCCGGACAGGGGAGGACTGAAGCTTTCTTT. Encoded protein: CASSPGQGRTEAFF.

Of note for this clonotype: One junction end does not reproduce the germline sequence, and a read error may be involved. V usage is TRBV7-2 and J usage is TRBJ2-3; 10 nucleotides agree with TRBD2. The CDR3 sequence is 18 residues long. Per the germline V gene, CDR1 is SGHTA and CDR2 is FQGNSA. The CDR3 sequence is CAGSKTSGLSLITDTQYF. CDR3 in DNA: TGTGCCGGCAGCAAGACTAGCGGGCTCAGTCTTATCACAGATACGCAGTATTTT.

This clonotype occurred a few times. The chain combines TRBV5-1 with TRBJ1-2; D possibly corresponds to TRBD1 (5 bases). CDR1 is SGHRS, CDR2 YFSETQ, per germline. This CDR3 region has 12 residues. With 4 bases removed from V and 7 bases from J, the gap between germline ends came to 11 bases. The CDR3 loop reads CASSLGRVGYTF. The CDR3, as DNA: TGCGCCAGCAGCCTGGGACGAGTTGGCTACACCTTC.

This clonotype was recorded at least ten times. The V and J genes are TRBV2 and TRBJ2-7; 7 bases line up with TRBD1. Germline CDR1 is SNHLY and CDR2 is FYNNEI. The CDR3 runs to 15 residues. Unmatched junction bases numbered 14, after V lost 6 bases and J lost 6 bases. The CDR3 protein is CASSNRGASAAEQYF. Written as DNA, the CDR3 is TGTGCCAGCAGCAACAGGGGAGCGTCCGCCGCCGAGCAGTACTTC.

This clonotype appeared a few times. V usage is TRBV7-9 and J usage is TRBJ2-7; the match to TRBD1 covers 7 bases. With V trimmed by 1 base and J by 6 bases, 3 bases remained unmatched. Per the germline V gene, CDR1 is SEHNR and CDR2 is FQNEAQ (reference sequence). The CDR3 is made up of 13 amino acids. The CDR3 DNA sequence: TGTGCCAGCAGCTTAGAACAGGGGTTCGAGCAGTACTTC. Translation: CASSLEQGFEQYF.

CDR3 nucleotide sequence: TGTGCCAGCAGCCTCCAGGCCACTAATTCACCCCTCCACTTT. This encodes CASSLQATNSPLHF. The chain joins TRBV3-1 to TRBJ1-6, with no clear D. V shed 4 bases and J shed 6 bases, with 10 bases lying between them. This CDR3 region has 14 residues. Germline loops: CDR1 LGHDT, CDR2 YNNKEL (reference sequence).

Concerning this clonotype itself: The CDR3 end shows no conserved phenylalanine or tryptophan, and so a read error is likely. The V gene is TRBV28, the J gene TRBJ2-7; D is possibly TRBD2 (6 bases). Trimming left V 4 bases short and J 6 bases short, with 25 bases between. Germline V gives CDR1 MDHEN, CDR2 SYDVKM. The CDR3 has 17 amino acids. The CDR3 DNA sequence: TGTGCCAGCAGTTCCGGCGGGACTGCCCCCAGGATACGCGAGCAGTACTAC. Its translation: CASSSGGTAPRIREQYY.

There are many counts of this clonotype. The chain employs TRBV11-3 and TRBJ2-1; TRBD2 agrees at 15 bases. The CDR3 is made up of 16 amino acids. The V gene's germline CDR1 is SGHNT and CDR2 YENEEA. Germline trimming cut 5 bases from V and 6 bases from J; bases unmatched to any gene: 5. CDR3 sequence reads: CASSAGLAGGGNEQFF. Here the CDR3 DNA reads TGTGCCAGCAGCGCAGGACTAGCGGGAGGGGGCAATGAGCAGTTCTTC.

The rearrangement uses TRBV29-1 and TRBJ1-2; D gene ambiguous. The V and J ends lost 1 base and 2 bases respectively, with 5 bases between them. Looked up from germline, CDR1 is SQVTM and CDR2 is ANQGSEA. This CDR3 has 12 residues. CDR3 sequence reads: CSVEGPNYGYTF. For the CDR3, the DNA is TGCAGCGTTGAAGGCCCAAACTATGGCTACACCTTC.

This clonotype showed up many times. The CDR3 DNA sequence: TGTGCCAGCAGTCGGACAGGGTGGGGCGGCTACACCTTC. This encodes CASSRTGWGGYTF. The chain employs TRBV2 and TRBJ1-2, with 8 bases that match TRBD1. CDR1 SNHLY and CDR2 FYNNEI come from the germline V gene. The CDR3 runs 13 residues. J lost 8 bases, V lost 5 bases, and 7 bases had no gene match.

Details on this clonotype: A much larger clone differs by one base, so this may be a read error. The V call is TRBV7-3, the J call TRBJ2-7, with 10 bases fitting TRBD1. The germline V gene has CDR1 SGHTA and CDR2 FQGTGA. This CDR3 spans 15 amino acids. The V gene end was trimmed by 7 bases and the J gene end by 5 bases; junction bases not matched to a gene: 11. CDR3 in DNA: TGTGCCAGCAACATATCCGGGACAGGGGTCAACGAGCAGTACTTC. The encoded protein is CASNISGTGVNEQYF.